The clone carrying this TCR beta chain came up many times. What it binds is unknown. These data belong to a study of T cells in Graves' hyperthyroidism and ophthalmopathy. Study conclusions and caveats: Before onset, ophthalmopathy was predicted by the model a median roughly 6.8 months earlier.

Amplified TCR beta CDR3 regions came from RNA transcripts. HTBI primers drove first-round RT-PCR of the TCR CDR3. From the multiplex PCR reads, TCRdb called clonotypes with MiXCR, one entry per CDR3 protein. Of fewer than 650,000 distinct CDR3 sequences in the sample, 14% to 15% were seen once. The sequencing input was blood. The TCR originated in a woman between 35 and 50 years old with Graves' ophthalmopathy.

The CDR3 loop is CASRTGYGQPQHF. Here the CDR3 DNA reads TGTGCCAGCCGGACAGGGTACGGCCAGCCCCAGCATTTT. This sequence joins TRBV6-1 and TRBJ1-5, with TRBD1 identical over 8 bases. The CDR3 consists of 13 residues. V was pared by 8 bases and J by 7 bases, with 7 bases of the junction left unmatched. Germline CDR1 is MNHNS and CDR2 is SASEGT.